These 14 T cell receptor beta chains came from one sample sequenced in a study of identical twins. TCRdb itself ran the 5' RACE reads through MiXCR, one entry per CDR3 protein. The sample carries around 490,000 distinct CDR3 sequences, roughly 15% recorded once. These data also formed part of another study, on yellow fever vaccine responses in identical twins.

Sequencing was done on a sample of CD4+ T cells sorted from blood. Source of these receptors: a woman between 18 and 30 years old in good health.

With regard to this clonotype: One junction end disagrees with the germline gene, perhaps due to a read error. The CDR3 nucleotides are TGTGCCAGCCGCCTCCAAGGGACCCAGTACTTC. Its translation is CASRLQGTQYF. This rearrangement joins TRBV12-3 or TRBV12-4 to TRBJ2-5; unclear D gene. This CDR3 is 11 amino acids long.

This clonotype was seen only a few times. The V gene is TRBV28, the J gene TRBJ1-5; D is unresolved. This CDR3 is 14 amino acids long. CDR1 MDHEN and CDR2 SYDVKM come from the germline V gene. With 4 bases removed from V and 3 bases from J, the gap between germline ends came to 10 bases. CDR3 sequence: CASSWVDTNQPQHF. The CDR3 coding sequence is TGTGCCAGCAGTTGGGTAGACACCAATCAGCCCCAGCATTTT.

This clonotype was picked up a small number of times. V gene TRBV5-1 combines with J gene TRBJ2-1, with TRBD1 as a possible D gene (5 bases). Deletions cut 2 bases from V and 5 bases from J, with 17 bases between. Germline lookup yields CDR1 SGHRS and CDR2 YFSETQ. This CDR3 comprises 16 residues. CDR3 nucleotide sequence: TGCGCCAGCAGCTTAGGGGCAGGGATTTCTCACAATGAGCAGTTCTTC. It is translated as CASSLGAGISHNEQFF.

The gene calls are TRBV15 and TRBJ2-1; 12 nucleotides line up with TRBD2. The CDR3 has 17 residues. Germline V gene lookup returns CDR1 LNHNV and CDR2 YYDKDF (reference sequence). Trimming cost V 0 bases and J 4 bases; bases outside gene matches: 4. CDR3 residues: CATSREASGGAYNEQFF. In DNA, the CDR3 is TGTGCCACCAGCAGAGAGGCTAGCGGGGGGGCTTACAATGAGCAGTTCTTC.

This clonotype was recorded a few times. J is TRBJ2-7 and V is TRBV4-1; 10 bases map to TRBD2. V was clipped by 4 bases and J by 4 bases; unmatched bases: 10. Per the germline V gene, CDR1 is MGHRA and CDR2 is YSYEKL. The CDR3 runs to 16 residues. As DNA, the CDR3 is TGCGCCAGCAGCCGACAGGAGCGGACTAGCGGATACGAGCAGTACTTC. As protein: CASSRQERTSGYEQYF.

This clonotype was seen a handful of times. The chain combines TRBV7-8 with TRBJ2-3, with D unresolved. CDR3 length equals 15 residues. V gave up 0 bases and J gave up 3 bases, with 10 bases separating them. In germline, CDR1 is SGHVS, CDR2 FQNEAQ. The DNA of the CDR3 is TGTGCCAGCAGCTTAGCGGCGTTGGGAACAGATACGCAGTATTTT. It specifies CASSLAALGTDTQYF.

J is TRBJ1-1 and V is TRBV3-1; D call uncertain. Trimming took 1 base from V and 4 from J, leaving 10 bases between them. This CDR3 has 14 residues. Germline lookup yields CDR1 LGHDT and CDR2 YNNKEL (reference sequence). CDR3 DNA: TGTGCCAGCAGCCAAGGAGGCAGTCGCACTGAAGCTTTCTTT. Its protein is CASSQGGSRTEAFF.

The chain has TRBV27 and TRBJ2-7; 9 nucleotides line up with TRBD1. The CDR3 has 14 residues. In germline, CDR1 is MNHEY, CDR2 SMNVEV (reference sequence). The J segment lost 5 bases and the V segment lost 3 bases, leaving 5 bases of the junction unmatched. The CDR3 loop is CASSFRQGGNEQYF. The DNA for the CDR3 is TGTGCCAGCAGTTTTCGACAGGGGGGTAACGAGCAGTACTTC.

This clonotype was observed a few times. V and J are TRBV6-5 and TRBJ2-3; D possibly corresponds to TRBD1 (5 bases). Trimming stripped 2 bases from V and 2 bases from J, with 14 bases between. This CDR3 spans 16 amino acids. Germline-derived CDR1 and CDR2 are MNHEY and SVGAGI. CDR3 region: CASSYTNVRATDTQYF. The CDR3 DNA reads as TGTGCCAGCAGTTACACCAACGTCAGGGCCACAGATACGCAGTATTTT.

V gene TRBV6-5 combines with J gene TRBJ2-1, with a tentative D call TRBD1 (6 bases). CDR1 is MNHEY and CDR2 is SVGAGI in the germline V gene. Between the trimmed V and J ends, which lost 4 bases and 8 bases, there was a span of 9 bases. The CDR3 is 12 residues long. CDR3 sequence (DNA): TGTGCCAGCAGTTTTCAGGGGTATGAGCAGTTCTTC. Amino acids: CASSFQGYEQFF.

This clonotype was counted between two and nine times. The CDR3 protein is CASSLAAAAIGNEQFF. The CDR3 DNA is TGTGCCAGCAGTTTAGCGGCAGCCGCAATCGGCAATGAGCAGTTCTTC. J is TRBJ2-1 and V is TRBV12-3 or TRBV12-4; no definite D call. V was trimmed by 0 bases and J by 6 bases, leaving 15 bases between them. This CDR3 has 16 amino acids.

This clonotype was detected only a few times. The CDR3 DNA follows: TGTGCCAGCAGTTCTCACCCTGGGGCCGGGCGACGTGCCGGGGAGCTGTTTTTT. This translates into CASSSHPGAGRRAGELFF. V usage is TRBV12-3 or TRBV12-4 and J usage is TRBJ2-2; a weak D match, TRBD1 (5 bases). The V gene lost 4 bases and the J gene lost 6 bases, with 24 bases spanning the gap. CDR3 length equals 18 residues.

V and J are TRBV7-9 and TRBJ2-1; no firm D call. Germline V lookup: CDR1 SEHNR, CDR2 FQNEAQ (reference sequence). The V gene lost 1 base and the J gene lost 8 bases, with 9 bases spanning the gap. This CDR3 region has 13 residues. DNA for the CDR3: TGTGCCAGCAGCTTAGAGGCTTTCTATGAGCAGTTCTTC. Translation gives CASSLEAFYEQFF.

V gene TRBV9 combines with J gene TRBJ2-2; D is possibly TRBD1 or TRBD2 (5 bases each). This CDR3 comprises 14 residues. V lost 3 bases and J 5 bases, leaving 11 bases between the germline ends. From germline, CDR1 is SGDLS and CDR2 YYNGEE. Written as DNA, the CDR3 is TGTGCCAGCAGCGGAGGGACGTTGACCGGGGAGCTGTTTTTT. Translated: CASSGGTLTGELFF. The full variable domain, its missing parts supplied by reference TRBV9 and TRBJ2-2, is DSGVTQTPKHLITATGQRVTLRCSPRSGDLSVYWYQQSLDQGLQFLIQYYNGEERAKGNILERFSAQQFPDLHSELNLSSLELGDSALYFCASSGGTLTGELFFGEGSRLTVL.